Listed here is a single T cell receptor beta chain. The sample is drawn from a study of blood T cell repertoires in COVID-19. Study-level background: The samples span acute and convalescent COVID-19 from the United States, Italy and Spain. T cells, B-cell-depleted T cells, or PBMCs supplied cDNA or gDNA.

Original handling: Nucleated cell number was recorded as an estimate derived from reference gene primer amplification. Data came from immunoSEQ multiplex PCR; TCRdb stores just in-frame clones and leaves some out. For V, J and clone size, that table is used; D and trimming come from the DNA. The sample holds some 220,000 clones, about 88% seen once. This TCR derives from a middle-aged man who had recovered from COVID-19. The sample comprised peripheral blood.

DNA of the CDR3: TGTGCCAGCAGCCGGATAGGGACAGGTGGATACGAGCAGTACTTC. Translation gives CASSRIGTGGYEQYF. The chain links TRBV25-1 to TRBJ2-7, with 8 positions matching TRBD1. The germline V gene encodes CDR1 MGHDK and CDR2 SYGVNS. The CDR3 is 15 residues long. The V and J ends lost 6 bases and 4 bases, in that order; junction bases with no gene match: 11.